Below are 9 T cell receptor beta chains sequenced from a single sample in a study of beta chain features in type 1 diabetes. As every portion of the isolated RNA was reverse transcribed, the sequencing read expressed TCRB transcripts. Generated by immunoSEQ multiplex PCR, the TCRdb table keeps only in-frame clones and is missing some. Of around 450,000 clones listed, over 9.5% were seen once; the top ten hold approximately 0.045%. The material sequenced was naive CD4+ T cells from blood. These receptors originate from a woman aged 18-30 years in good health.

This chain's CDR3 is CASKSDRALGNTIYF. As DNA, the CDR3 is TGTGCCAGCAAGTCCGACAGGGCTCTTGGAAACACCATATATTTT. The rearrangement joins TRBV13 to TRBJ1-3, with TRBD1 matching over 7 bases. J was trimmed by 3 bases and V by 7 bases; bases with no gene match: 9. Per germline, CDR1 PRHDT and CDR2 FYEKMQ (reference sequence). This CDR3 is 15 amino acids long.

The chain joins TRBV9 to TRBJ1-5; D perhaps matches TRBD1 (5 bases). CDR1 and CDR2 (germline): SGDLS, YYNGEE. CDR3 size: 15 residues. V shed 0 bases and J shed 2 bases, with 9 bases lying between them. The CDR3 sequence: CASSVDAGGNQPQHF. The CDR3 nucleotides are TGTGCCAGCAGCGTAGACGCGGGGGGCAATCAGCCCCAGCATTTT.

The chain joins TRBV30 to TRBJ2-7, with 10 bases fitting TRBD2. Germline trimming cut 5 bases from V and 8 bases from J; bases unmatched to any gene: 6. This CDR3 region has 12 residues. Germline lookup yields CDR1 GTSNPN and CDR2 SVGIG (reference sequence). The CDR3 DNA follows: TGTGCCTGGGGCTCTAGCGGGGGACAGCAGTACTTC. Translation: CAWGSSGGQQYF.

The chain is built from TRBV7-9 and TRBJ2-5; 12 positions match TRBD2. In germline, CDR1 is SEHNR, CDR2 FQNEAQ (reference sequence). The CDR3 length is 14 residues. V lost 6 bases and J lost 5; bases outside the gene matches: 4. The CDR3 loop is CASSQLAGGETQYF. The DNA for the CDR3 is TGTGCCAGCAGTCAACTAGCGGGGGGTGAGACCCAGTACTTC. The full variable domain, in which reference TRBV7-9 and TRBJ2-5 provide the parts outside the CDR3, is DTGVSQNPRHKITKRGQNVTFRCDPISEHNRLYWYRQTLGQGPEFLTYFQNEAQLEKSRLLSDRFSAERPKGSFSTLEIQRTEQGDSAMYLCASSQLAGGETQYFGPGTRLLVL.

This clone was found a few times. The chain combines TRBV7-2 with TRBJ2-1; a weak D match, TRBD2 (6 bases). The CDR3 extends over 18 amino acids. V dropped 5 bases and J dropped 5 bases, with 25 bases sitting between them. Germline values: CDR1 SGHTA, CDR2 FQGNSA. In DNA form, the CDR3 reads TGTGCCAGCAGCCCCCATTATGGGAACCGACTAGGAAACAATGAGCAGTTCTTC. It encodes CASSPHYGNRLGNNEQFF. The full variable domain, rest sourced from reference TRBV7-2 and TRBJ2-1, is GAGVSQSPSNKVTEKGKDVELRCDPISGHTALYWYRQSLGQGLEFLIYFQGNSAPDKSGLPSDRFSAERTGGSVSTLTIQRTQQEDSAVYLCASSPHYGNRLGNNEQFFGPGTRLTVL.

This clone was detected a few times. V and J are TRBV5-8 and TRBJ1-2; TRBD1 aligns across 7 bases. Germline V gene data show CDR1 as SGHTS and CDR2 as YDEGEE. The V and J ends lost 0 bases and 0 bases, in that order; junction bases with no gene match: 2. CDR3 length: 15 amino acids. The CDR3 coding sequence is TGTGCCAGCAGCTTGGAGGGACAGTCTAACTATGGCTACACCTTC. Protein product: CASSLEGQSNYGYTF.

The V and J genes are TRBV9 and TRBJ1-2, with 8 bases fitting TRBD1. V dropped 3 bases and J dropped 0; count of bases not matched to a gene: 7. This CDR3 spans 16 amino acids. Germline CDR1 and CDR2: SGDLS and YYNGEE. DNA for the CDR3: TGTGCCAGCAGCGCCCAATTACAGGGGGCTAACTATGGCTACACCTTC. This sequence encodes CASSAQLQGANYGYTF.

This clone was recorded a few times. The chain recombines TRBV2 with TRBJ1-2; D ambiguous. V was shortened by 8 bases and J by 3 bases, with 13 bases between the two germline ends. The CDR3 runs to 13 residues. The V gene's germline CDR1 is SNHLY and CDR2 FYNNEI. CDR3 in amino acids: CASGSGGDYGYTF. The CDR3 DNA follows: TGTGCCAGCGGTTCGGGAGGAGACTATGGCTACACCTTC.

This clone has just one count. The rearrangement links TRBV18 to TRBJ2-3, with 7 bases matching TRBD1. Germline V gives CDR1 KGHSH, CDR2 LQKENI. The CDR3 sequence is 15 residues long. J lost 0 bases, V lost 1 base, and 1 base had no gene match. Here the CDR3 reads CASSPQTGSTDTQYF. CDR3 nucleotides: TGTGCCAGCTCACCACAGACAGGGAGCACAGATACGCAGTATTTT. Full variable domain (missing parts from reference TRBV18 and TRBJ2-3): NAGVMQNPRHLVRRRGQEARLRCSPMKGHSHVYWYRQLPEEGLKFMVYLQKENIIDESGMPKERFSAEFPKEGPSILRIQQVVRGDSAAYFCASSPQTGSTDTQYFGPGTRLTVL.